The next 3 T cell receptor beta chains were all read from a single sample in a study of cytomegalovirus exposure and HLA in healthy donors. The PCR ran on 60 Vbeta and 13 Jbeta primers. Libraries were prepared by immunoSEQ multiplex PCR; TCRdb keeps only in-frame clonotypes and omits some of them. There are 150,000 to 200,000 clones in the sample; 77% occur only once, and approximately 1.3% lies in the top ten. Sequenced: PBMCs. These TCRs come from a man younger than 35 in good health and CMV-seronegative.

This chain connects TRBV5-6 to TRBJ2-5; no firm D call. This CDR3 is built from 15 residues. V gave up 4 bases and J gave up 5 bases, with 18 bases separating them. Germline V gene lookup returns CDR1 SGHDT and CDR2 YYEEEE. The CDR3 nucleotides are TGTGCCAGCAGCCCCGCCGACGGCCCCGGGGAGACCCAGTACTTC. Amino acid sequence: CASSPADGPGETQYF.

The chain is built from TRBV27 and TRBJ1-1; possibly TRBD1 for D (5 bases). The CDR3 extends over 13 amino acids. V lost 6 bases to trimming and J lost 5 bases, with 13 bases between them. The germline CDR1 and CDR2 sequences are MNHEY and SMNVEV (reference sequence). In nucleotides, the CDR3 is TGTGCCAGCAGCCTCAGGGAGGGGACTGAAGCTTTCTTT. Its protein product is CASSLREGTEAFF.

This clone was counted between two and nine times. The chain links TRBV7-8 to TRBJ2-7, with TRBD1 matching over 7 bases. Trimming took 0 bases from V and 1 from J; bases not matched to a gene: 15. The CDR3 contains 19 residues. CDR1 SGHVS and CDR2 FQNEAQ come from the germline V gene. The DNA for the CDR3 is TGTGCCAGCAGCTTAGCGCCTGAGGGGGACCAGGGGGTTTCCTACGAGCAGTACTTC. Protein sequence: CASSLAPEGDQGVSYEQYF. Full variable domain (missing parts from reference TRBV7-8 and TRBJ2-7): GAGVSQSPRYKVAKRGQDVALRCDPISGHVSLFWYQQALGQGPEFLTYFQNEAQLDKSGLPSDRFFAERPEGSVSTLKIQRTQQEDSAVYLCASSLAPEGDQGVSYEQYFGPGTRLTVT.